Described below is a single T cell receptor beta chain sequence and its context. The identical CDR3 is also encoded by other nucleotide sequences in the sample. The CDR3 has 11 amino acids. CDR1 and CDR2 (germline): DFQATT, SNEGSKA (reference sequence). With 5 bases removed from V and 3 bases from J, the gap between germline ends came to 8 bases. These data originate in a study of blood T cell repertoires in COVID-19. Authors' methods: Researchers report that nucleated cell counts were estimated from reference gene primer amplification. The method was immunoSEQ multiplex PCR; TCRdb's version includes in-frame clones alone and lacks a portion of them. Clone size and V and J calls were adopted from that table, with D and trimming inferred from the DNA. There are about 150,000 clones in the sample; about four fifths occur only once, and roughly 10% lies in the top ten.

This TCR came from a man aged 70-80 years with active or convalescent COVID-19. The chain joins TRBV20-1 to TRBJ2-7; perhaps TRBD2 as D (6 bases). The source material was peripheral blood. The CDR3 DNA reads as TGCAGTGCTGGGGGAGGCTACGAGCAGTACTTC. Amino acid sequence: CSAGGGYEQYF.